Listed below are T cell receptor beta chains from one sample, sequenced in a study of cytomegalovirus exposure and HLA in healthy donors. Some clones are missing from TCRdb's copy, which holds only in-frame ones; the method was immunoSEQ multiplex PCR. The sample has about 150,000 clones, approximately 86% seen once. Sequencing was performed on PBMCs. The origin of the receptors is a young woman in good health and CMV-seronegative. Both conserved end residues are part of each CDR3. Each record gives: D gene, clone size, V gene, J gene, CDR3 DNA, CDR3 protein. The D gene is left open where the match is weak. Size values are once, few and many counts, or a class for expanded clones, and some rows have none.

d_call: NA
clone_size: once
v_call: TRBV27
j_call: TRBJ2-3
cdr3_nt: TGTGCCAGCAGTTTAGAGCGACAGGTCACGGATACGCAGTATTTT
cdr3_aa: CASSLERQVTDTQYF

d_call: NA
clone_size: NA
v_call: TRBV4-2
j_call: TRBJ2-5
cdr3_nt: TGTGCCAGCAGCCAAGAAGGCGGTGGGTCGGCCCAAGAGACCCAGTACTTC
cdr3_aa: CASSQEGGGSAQETQYF

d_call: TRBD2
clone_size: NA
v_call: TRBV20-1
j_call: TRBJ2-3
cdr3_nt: TGCAGTGCGGGACTAACAGATACGCAGTATTTT
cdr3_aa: CSAGLTDTQYF

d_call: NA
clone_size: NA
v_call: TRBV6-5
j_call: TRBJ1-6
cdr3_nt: TGTGCCAGCAGTTACGGGGCCCATAATTCACCCCTCCACTTT
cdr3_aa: CASSYGAHNSPLHF

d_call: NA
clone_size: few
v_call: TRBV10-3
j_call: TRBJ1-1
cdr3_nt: TGTGCCATCAGTGATTTGGGGGGGCCGGGCGGCACTGAAGCTTTCTTT
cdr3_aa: CAISDLGGPGGTEAFF

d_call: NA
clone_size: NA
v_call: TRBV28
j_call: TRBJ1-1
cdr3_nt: TGTGCCAGCAGTTTATGGCGTCAGGGGTTGAGGATTGAAGCTTTCTTT
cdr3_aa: CASSLWRQGLRIEAFF

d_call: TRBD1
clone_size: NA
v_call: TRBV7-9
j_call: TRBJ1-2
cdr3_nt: TGTGCCAGCAGCTCCACAGGGGTTAACTATGGCTACACCTTC
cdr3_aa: CASSSTGVNYGYTF

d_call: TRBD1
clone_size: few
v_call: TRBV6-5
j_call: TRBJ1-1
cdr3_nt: TGTGCCAGCGGGACAGTCTACACTGAAGCTTTCTTT
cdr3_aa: CASGTVYTEAFF

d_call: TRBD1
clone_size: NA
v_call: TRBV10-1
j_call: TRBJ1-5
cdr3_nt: TGCGCCATATTATCGCAGGGGGGTGGCAATCAGCCCCAGCATTTT
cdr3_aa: CAILSQGGGNQPQHF

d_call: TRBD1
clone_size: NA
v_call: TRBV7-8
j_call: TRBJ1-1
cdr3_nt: TGTGCCAGCAGCTGGGGACAGTTGAACACTGAAGCTTTCTTT
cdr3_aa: CASSWGQLNTEAFF

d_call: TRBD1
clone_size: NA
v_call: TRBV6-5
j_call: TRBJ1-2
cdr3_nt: TGTGCCAGCAGTCGAGACAGGGTTGGCTACACCTTC
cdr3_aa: CASSRDRVGYTF

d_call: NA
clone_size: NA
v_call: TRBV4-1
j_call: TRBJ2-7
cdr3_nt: TGCGCCAGCAGCCAGGGGCCAGGGAGGACCTACGAGCAGTACTTC
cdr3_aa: CASSQGPGRTYEQYF

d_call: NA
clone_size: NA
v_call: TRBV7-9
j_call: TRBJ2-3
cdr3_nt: TGTGCCAGCAGCTCCGCGGGCACAGATACGCAGTATTTT
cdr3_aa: CASSSAGTDTQYF

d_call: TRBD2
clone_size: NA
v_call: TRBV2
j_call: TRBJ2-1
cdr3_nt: TGTGCCAGCACCGGGGGGGGGACTAGCGGGAGAAGTTTGTACAATGAGCAGTTCTTC
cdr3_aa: CASTGGGTSGRSLYNEQFF

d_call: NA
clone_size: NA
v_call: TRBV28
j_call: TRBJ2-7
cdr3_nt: TGTGCCAGCAGCGTCGGTCCTTCGGGCTACGAGCAGTACTTC
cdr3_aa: CASSVGPSGYEQYF

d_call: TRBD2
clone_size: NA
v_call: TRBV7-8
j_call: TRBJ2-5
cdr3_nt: TGTGCCAGCAGCTCCGGGACTAGCGGGAGAGGGCGACAAGAGACCCAGTACTTC
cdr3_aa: CASSSGTSGRGRQETQYF

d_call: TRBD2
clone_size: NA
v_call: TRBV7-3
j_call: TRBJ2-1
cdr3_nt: TGTGCCAGCAGCTTAATGGCGGGAGGGAGGAGTAATGAGCAGTTCTTC
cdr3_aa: CASSLMAGGRSNEQFF

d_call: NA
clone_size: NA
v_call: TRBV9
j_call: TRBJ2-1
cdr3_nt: TGTGCCAGCAGCGTAGAAAGATCGAGCTCCTACAATGAGCAGTTCTTC
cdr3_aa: CASSVERSSSYNEQFF

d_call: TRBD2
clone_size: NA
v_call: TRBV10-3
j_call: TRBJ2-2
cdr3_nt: TGTGCCATCACCGACCTAAGGACTAGCGGGGGGAACACCGGGGAGCTGTTTTTT
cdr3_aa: CAITDLRTSGGNTGELFF

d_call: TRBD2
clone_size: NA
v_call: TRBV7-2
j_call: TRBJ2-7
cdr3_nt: TGTGCCAGCAGCTTAAAGGCTAGCGGGGGGCCCTACGAGCAGTACTTC
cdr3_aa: CASSLKASGGPYEQYF

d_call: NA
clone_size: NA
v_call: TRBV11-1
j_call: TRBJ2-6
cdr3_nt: TGTGCCAGCAGCTCCATTGCTGGGGCCAACGTCCTGACTTTC
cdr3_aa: CASSSIAGANVLTF

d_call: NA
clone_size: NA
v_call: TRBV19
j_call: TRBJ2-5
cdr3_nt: TGTGCCAGTAGTACTACAGGGACGGAGACCCAGTACTTC
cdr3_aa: CASSTTGTETQYF

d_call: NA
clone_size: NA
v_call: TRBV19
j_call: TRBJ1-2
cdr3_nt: TGTGCCAGTCGAGACATCGCTAACTATGGCTACACCTTC
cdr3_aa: CASRDIANYGYTF

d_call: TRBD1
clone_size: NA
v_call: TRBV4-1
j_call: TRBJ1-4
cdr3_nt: TGCGCCAGCAGCCACAGACAGGGAGATGAAAAACTGTTTTTT
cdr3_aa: CASSHRQGDEKLFF

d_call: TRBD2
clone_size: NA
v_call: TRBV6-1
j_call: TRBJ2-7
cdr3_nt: TGTGCCAGCAGTGAAAGGCTAGCGGGAGCCTACGAGCAGTACTTC
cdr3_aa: CASSERLAGAYEQYF

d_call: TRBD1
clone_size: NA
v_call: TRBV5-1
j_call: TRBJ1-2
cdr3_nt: TGCGCCAGCAGCTTTAGTGGGGGACAGTTCGAAGGCTACACCTTC
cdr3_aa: CASSFSGGQFEGYTF

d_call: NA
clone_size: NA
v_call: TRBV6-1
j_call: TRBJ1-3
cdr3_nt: TGTGCCAGCAGGGGGACTGACGGAAACACCATATATTTT
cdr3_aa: CASRGTDGNTIYF

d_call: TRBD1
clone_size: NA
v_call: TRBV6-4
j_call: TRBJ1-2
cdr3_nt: TGTGCCAGCAGTGAACCCACACAGGGGTCTTACGGCTACACCTTC
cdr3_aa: CASSEPTQGSYGYTF

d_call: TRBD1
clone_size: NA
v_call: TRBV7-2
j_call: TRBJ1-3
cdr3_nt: TGTGCCAGCAGCGACTGGACAGGGACGGGAAACACCATATATTTT
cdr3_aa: CASSDWTGTGNTIYF

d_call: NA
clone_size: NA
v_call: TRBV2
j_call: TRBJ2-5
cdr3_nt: TGTGCCAGCAAACTAGACACGCAAGAGACCCAGTACTTC
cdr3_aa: CASKLDTQETQYF

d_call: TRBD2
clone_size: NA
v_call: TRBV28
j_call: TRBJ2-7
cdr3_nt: TGTGCCAGCAGAGAACCCCGGGGGTGGCGGGGGGGCTACGAGCAGTACTTC
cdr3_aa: CASREPRGWRGGYEQYF

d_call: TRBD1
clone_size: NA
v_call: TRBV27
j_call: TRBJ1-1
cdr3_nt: TGTGCCAGCAGTTTATGGCAGGGGGCCGTTGAAGCTTTCTTT
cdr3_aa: CASSLWQGAVEAFF

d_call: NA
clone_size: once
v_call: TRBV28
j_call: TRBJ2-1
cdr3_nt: TGTGCCAGCAGTTTGAGCGGGGGACAGCCTAAGGATGAGCAGTTCTTC
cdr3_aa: CASSLSGGQPKDEQFF

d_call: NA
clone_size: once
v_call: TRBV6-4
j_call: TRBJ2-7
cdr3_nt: TGTGCCAGGAACCCCGGGACACCCAACAGGGTGCCCTACGAGCAGTACTTC
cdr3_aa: CARNPGTPNRVPYEQYF

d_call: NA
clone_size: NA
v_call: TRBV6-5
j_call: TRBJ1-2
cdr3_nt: TGTGCCAGCAGTTACACCAGAAAGACAGAGGGCTACACCTTC
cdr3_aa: CASSYTRKTEGYTF

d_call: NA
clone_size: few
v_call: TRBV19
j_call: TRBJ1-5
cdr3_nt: TGTGCCAGTAGTACCTCGGGACTCGGTGGCAATCAGCCCCAGCATTTT
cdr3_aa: CASSTSGLGGNQPQHF

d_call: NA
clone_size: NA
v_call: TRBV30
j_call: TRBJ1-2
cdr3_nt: TGTGCCTGGAGTGTCGGGTTCTATGGCTACACCTTC
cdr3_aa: CAWSVGFYGYTF

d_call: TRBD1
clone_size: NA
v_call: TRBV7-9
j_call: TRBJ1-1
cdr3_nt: TGTGCCAGCAGCCCCCGGGACAGGGGGAGGACTGAAGCTTTCTTT
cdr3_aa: CASSPRDRGRTEAFF

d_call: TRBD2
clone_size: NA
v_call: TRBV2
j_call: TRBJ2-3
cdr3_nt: TGTGCCAGCAGCGGTAGCGGGGGGGAGACAGATACGCAGTATTTT
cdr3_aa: CASSGSGGETDTQYF

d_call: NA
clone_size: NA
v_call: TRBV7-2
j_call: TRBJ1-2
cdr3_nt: TGTGCCAGCAGCAATGGCCCACCTGAGGTGGGCTACACCTTC
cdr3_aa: CASSNGPPEVGYTF

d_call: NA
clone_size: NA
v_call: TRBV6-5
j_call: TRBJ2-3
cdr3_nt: TGTGCCAGCACCGAGGGAGTCGGCACAGATACGCAGTATTTT
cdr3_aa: CASTEGVGTDTQYF

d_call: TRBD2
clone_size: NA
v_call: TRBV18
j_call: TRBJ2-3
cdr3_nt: TGTGCCAGCTCACCATCAACTAGCGGGGCCACAGATACGCAGTATTTT
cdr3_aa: CASSPSTSGATDTQYF

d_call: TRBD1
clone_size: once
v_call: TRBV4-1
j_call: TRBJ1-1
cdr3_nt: TGCGCCAGCAGTACAGGGGCGAACACTGAAGCTTTCTTT
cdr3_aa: CASSTGANTEAFF

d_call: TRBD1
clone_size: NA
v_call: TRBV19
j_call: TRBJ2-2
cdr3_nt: TGTGCCAGTAGGAACCCGGGACAGGGTAACACCGGGGAGCTGTTTTTT
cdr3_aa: CASRNPGQGNTGELFF

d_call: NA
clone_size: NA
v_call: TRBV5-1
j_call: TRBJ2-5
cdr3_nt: TGCGCCAGCAGCTTAGGGGGTAGCGAGACCCAGTACTTC
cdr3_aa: CASSLGGSETQYF

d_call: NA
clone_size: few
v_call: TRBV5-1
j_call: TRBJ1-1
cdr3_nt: TGCGCCAGCAGCTGGGGTGGGGGCGGCACTGAAGCTTTCTTT
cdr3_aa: CASSWGGGGTEAFF